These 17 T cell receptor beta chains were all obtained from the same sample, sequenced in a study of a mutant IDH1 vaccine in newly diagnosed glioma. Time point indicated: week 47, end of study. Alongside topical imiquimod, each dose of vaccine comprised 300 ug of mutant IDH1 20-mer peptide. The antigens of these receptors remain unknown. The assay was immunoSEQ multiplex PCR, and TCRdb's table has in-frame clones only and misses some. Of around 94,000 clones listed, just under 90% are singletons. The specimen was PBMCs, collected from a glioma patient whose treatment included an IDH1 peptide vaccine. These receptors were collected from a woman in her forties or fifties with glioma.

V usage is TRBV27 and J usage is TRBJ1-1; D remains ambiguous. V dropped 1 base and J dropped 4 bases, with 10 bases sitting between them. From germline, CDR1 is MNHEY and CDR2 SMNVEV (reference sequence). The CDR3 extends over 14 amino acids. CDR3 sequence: CASSLLGGSTEAFF. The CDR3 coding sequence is TGTGCCAGCAGTTTATTGGGTGGGAGCACTGAAGCTTTCTTT.

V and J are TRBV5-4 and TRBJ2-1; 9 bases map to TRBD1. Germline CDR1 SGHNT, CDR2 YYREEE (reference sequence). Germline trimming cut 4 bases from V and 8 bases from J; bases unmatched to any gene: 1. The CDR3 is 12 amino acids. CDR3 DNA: TGTGCCAGCAGCAGACAGGGGGATGAGCAGTTCTTC. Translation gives CASSRQGDEQFF.

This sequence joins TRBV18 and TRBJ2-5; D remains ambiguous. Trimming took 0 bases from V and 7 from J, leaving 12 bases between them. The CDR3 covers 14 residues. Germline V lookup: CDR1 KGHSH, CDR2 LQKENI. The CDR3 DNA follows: TGTGCCAGCTCACCACCCGACACGCCAAGGACCCAGTACTTC. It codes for CASSPPDTPRTQYF.

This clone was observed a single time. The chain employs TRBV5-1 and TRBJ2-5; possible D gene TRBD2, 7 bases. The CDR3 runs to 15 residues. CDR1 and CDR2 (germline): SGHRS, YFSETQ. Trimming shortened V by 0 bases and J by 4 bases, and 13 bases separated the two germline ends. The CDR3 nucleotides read TGCGCCAGCAGCTTGGAGGGGGGGCTTGGAGAGACCCAGTACTTC. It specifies CASSLEGGLGETQYF.

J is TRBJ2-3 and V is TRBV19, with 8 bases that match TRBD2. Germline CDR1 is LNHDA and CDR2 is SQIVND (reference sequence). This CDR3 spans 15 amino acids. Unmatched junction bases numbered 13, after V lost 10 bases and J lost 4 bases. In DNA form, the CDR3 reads TGTGCCACCCGCCCGGGACTAGGGGAATCAGATACGCAGTATTTT. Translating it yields CATRPGLGESDTQYF.

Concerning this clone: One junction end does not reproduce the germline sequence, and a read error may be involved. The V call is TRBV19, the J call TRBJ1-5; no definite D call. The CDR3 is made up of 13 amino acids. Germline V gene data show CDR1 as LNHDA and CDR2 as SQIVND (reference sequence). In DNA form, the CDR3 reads TGTGCCAGCAGTATAGAGAGCTCCCAGCCCCAGCATTTT. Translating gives CASSIESSQPQHF.

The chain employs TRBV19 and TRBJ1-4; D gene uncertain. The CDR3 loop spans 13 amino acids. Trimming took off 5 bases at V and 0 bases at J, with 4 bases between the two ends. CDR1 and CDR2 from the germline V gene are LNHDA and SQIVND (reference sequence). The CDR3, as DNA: TGTGCCAGTAGTCGAGCAACTAATGAAAAACTGTTTTTT. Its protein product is CASSRATNEKLFF.

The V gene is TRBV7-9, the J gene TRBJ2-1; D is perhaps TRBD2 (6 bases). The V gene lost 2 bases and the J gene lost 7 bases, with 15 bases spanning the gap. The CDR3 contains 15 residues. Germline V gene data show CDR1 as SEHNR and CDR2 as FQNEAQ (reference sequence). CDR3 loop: CASSLTRDSLNEQFF. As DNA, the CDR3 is TGTGCCAGCAGCTTAACCCGGGACTCCCTTAATGAGCAGTTCTTC.

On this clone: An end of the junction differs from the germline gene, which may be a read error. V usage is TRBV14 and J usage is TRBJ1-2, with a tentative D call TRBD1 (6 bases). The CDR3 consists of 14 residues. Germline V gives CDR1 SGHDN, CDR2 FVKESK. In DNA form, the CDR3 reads TGTGCCAGCAGTCAAGCAGCCAGGGGCTATGGCTACACCTTC. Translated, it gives CASSQAARGYGYTF.

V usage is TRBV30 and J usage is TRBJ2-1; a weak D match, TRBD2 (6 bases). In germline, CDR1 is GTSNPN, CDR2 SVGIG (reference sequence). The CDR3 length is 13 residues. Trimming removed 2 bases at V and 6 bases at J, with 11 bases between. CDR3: CAWSWGLTNEQFF. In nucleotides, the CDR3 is TGTGCCTGGAGTTGGGGACTGACCAATGAGCAGTTCTTC. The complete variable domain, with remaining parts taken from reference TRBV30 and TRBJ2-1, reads SQTIHQWPATLVQPVGSPLSLECTVEGTSNPNLYWYRQAAGRGLQLLFYSVGIGQISSEVPQNLSASRPQDRQFILSSKKLLLSDSGFYLCAWSWGLTNEQFFGPGTRLTVL.

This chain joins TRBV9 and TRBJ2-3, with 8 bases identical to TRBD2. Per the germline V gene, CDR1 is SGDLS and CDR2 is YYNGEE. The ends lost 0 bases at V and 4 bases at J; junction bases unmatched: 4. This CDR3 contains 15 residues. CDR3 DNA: TGTGCCAGCAGCGTAGGGGCGGGAGGCGCAGATACGCAGTATTTT. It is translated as CASSVGAGGADTQYF.

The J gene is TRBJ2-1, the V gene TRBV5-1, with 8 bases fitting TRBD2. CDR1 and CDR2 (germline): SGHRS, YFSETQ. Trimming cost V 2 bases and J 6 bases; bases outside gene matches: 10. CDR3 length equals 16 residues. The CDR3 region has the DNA TGCGCCAGCAGCTTACCCACTAGCGGAGCCAGCAATGAGCAGTTCTTC. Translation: CASSLPTSGASNEQFF.

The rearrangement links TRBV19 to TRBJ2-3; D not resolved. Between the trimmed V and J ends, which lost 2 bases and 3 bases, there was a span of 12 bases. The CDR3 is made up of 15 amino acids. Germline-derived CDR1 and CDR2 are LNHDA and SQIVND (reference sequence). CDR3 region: CASSISRQRTDTQYF. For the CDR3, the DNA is TGTGCCAGTAGTATAAGTCGGCAGAGGACAGATACGCAGTATTTT.

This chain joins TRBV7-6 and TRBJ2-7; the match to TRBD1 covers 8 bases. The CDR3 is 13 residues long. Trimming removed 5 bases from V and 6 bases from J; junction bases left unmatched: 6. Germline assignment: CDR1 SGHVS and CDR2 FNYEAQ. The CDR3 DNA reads TGTGCCAGCAGCCCTGGACAGGGCACCGAGCAGTACTTC. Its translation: CASSPGQGTEQYF.

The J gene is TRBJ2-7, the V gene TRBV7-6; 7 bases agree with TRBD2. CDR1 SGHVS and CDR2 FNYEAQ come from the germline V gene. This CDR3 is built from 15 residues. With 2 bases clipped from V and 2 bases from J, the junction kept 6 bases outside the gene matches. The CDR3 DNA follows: TGTGCCAGCAGCTTAAGGGCTAGCGGCCCCTACGAGCAGTACTTC. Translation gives CASSLRASGPYEQYF.

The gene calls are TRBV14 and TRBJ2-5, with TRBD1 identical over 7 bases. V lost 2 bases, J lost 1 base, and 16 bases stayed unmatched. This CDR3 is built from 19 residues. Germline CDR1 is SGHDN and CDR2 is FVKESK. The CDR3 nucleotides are TGTGCCAGCAGCCAAAGCGAGGAAACCGGGACAGTCTTCCAAGAGACCCAGTACTTC. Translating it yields CASSQSEETGTVFQETQYF.

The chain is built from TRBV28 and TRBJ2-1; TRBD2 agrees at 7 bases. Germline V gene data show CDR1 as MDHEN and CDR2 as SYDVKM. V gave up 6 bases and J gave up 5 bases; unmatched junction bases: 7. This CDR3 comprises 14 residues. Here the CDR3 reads CASRTGTTNNEQFF. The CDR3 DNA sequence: TGTGCCAGCAGAACCGGGACTACAAACAATGAGCAGTTCTTC.